These T cell receptor beta chains were read from a single sample in a study of blood T cell repertoires in COVID-19. Measured with immunoSEQ multiplex PCR; TCRdb has only the in-frame clones, and not every one. The sample consists of some 110,000 clones, about 90% of them appearing once. The sample comprised peripheral blood. Receptors originate from a man in his 70s who had recovered from COVID-19. CDR3s include the opening cysteine and the closing phenylalanine or tryptophan. Fields, in order: D gene, J gene, V gene, CDR3 DNA, CDR3 protein. A D gene is named only where the DNA matches it firmly.

D gene: TRBD2; J gene: TRBJ2-7; V gene: TRBV10-3; CDR3 DNA: TGTGCCATCAATTTCGGACTAGCGGGAGTGGAGTCCTACGAGCAGTACTTC; CDR3 protein: CAINFGLAGVESYEQYF
D gene: TRBD2; J gene: TRBJ2-2; V gene: TRBV19; CDR3 DNA: TGTGCCAGTAAGGAGGGACTAGCGGGATTCACCGGGGAGCTGTTTTTT; CDR3 protein: CASKEGLAGFTGELFF
D gene: -; J gene: TRBJ2-1; V gene: TRBV5-1; CDR3 DNA: TGCGCCAGCAGCTTGGCCAGGGCTAGCTCCTACAATGAGCAGTTCTTC; CDR3 protein: CASSLARASSYNEQFF
D gene: -; J gene: TRBJ2-2; V gene: TRBV5-1; CDR3 DNA: TGCGCCAGCAGCTTGCGAGACACCGGGGAGCTGTTTTTT; CDR3 protein: CASSLRDTGELFF
D gene: -; J gene: TRBJ2-3; V gene: TRBV3-1/TRBV3-2; CDR3 DNA: TGTGCCAGCAGCCAAGTAGCGACAGATACGCAGTATTTT; CDR3 protein: CASSQVATDTQYF
D gene: -; J gene: TRBJ2-2; V gene: TRBV6-1; CDR3 DNA: TGTGCCAGCAGTGACAGTTACACCGGGGAGCTGTTTTTT; CDR3 protein: CASSDSYTGELFF
D gene: TRBD1; J gene: TRBJ2-1; V gene: TRBV5-1; CDR3 DNA: TGCGCCAGCAGCACGGACGGGACAGACAATGAGCAGTTCTTC; CDR3 protein: CASSTDGTDNEQFF
D gene: TRBD2; J gene: TRBJ2-1; V gene: TRBV28; CDR3 DNA: TGTGCCAGCAGTTTAGGCGGGAGAGACGAGCAGTTCTTC; CDR3 protein: CASSLGGRDEQFF
D gene: TRBD1; J gene: TRBJ2-7; V gene: TRBV5-1; CDR3 DNA: TGCGCCAGCAACCAGGGGACAGGGACCTACGAGCAGTACTTC; CDR3 protein: CASNQGTGTYEQYF
D gene: -; J gene: TRBJ1-4; V gene: TRBV5-1; CDR3 DNA: TGCGCCAGCAGCTTGTTCGGTACAGCGGATGAAAAACTGTTTTTT; CDR3 protein: CASSLFGTADEKLFF
D gene: TRBD2; J gene: TRBJ2-4; V gene: TRBV4-1; CDR3 DNA: TGCGCCAGCAGCCAAAGTAGAGAGGGCGGGAGGGTTGGATCAGAAAACATTCAGTACTTC; CDR3 protein: CASSQSREGGRVGSENIQYF
D gene: TRBD1; J gene: TRBJ1-5; V gene: TRBV2; CDR3 DNA: TGTGCCAGCAGTGAAAGGGCCCGACAGGGGCACAATCAGCCCCAGCATTTT; CDR3 protein: CASSERARQGHNQPQHF
D gene: -; J gene: TRBJ2-7; V gene: TRBV28; CDR3 DNA: TGTGCCAGCAGTTTATTAGCAGGGTCCTCCTACGAGCAGTACTTC; CDR3 protein: CASSLLAGSSYEQYF
D gene: TRBD2; J gene: TRBJ2-1; V gene: TRBV4-1; CDR3 DNA: TGCGCCAGCAGCCAATCGGGACTAGCTCCGAATGAGCAGTTCTTC; CDR3 protein: CASSQSGLAPNEQFF
D gene: -; J gene: TRBJ2-1; V gene: TRBV7-8; CDR3 DNA: TGTGCCAGCAGTTCAGGGGACATTGCCTACAATGAGCAGTTCTTC; CDR3 protein: CASSSGDIAYNEQFF
D gene: -; J gene: TRBJ2-7; V gene: TRBV20-1; CDR3 DNA: TGCAGTGCTGCAGGGGAGTACGAGCAGTACTTC; CDR3 protein: CSAAGEYEQYF